A single sample gave rise to the 9 T cell receptor beta chains below, sequenced in a study of cytomegalovirus exposure and HLA in healthy donors. Assay used: immunoSEQ multiplex PCR; TCRdb lists only in-frame clones, some missing. The data contain 150,000 to 200,000 clones, more than 75% of them singletons. The specimen sequenced was PBMCs. Source of these receptors: a woman under 30 in good health and CMV-seronegative.

The rearrangement joins TRBV10-1 to TRBJ2-2; 8 nucleotides align to TRBD1. This CDR3 spans 15 amino acids. Germline V gene data show CDR1 as WNHNN and CDR2 as SYGVQD (reference sequence). V trimming: 5 bases; J trimming: 5 bases; junction bases outside the gene matches: 7. CDR3 region: CASSLGGQGTGELFF. The DNA for the CDR3 is TGCGCCAGCAGTCTCGGCGGACAGGGTACCGGGGAGCTGTTTTTT.

This chain uses TRBV4-1 with TRBJ2-3, with 9 bases matching TRBD2. V dropped 8 bases and J dropped 3; count of bases not matched to a gene: 6. The germline CDR1 and CDR2 sequences are MGHRA and YSYEKL. This CDR3 contains 14 residues. The CDR3 loop is CASGLAGATDTQYF. Written as DNA, the CDR3 is TGCGCCAGCGGGTTAGCGGGAGCAACAGATACGCAGTATTTT.

V gene TRBV27 combines with J gene TRBJ1-1; D remains ambiguous. Per germline, CDR1 MNHEY and CDR2 SMNVEV (reference sequence). This CDR3 has 13 residues. The V end was cut by 6 bases, the J end by 1 base, with 9 bases between. This CDR3 is CASRFTANTEAFF. The DNA of the CDR3 is TGTGCCAGCAGATTTACAGCGAACACTGAAGCTTTCTTT.

The rearrangement links TRBV6-4 to TRBJ1-2, with D perhaps TRBD1 (6 bases). Germline CDR1 and CDR2: MRHNA and SNTAGT. Trimming stripped 8 bases from V and 3 bases from J, with 16 bases between. This CDR3 contains 14 residues. The DNA for the CDR3 is TGTGCCAGCTCGAGACAGGTTTTCGACTATGGCTACACCTTC. It translates to CASSRQVFDYGYTF.

This clone was counted only a few times. The chain couples TRBV6-5 to TRBJ2-7; D not resolved. V lost 5 bases to trimming and J lost 1 base, with 6 bases between them. Germline V gene sequence: CDR1 MNHEY, CDR2 SVGAGI. The CDR3 runs 12 residues. The CDR3, as DNA: TGTGCCAGCAGTAGCGATTCCTACGAGCAGTACTTC. This gives the protein CASSSDSYEQYF.

The chain is built from TRBV29-1 and TRBJ1-3; D is possibly TRBD1 (5 bases). This CDR3 has 17 residues. Germline V gives CDR1 SQVTM, CDR2 ANQGSEA. Trimming took off 5 bases at V and 1 base at J, with 21 bases between the two ends. The CDR3 spells CSVSVGGRRLSGNTIYF. The CDR3 DNA reads as TGCAGCGTTTCAGTTGGGGGGAGGCGCCTTTCTGGAAACACCATATATTTT.

This clone occurred once. The chain has TRBV19 and TRBJ1-1; 9 positions agree with TRBD1. Germline CDR1 and CDR2: LNHDA and SQIVND (reference sequence). This CDR3 has 15 amino acids. V dropped 5 bases and J dropped 4; count of bases not matched to a gene: 8. DNA for the CDR3: TGTGCCAGTAGTCGAAGGGACAGGGTTGGCACTGAAGCTTTCTTT. It translates to CASSRRDRVGTEAFF.

The rearrangement joins TRBV18 to TRBJ2-1; a possible D gene is TRBD2 (6 bases). Trimming took off 0 bases at V and 5 bases at J, with 11 bases between the two ends. Germline CDR1 is KGHSH and CDR2 is LQKENI. The CDR3 is made up of 15 amino acids. CDR3 in DNA: TGTGCCAGCTCACCACCCATGGCGGGAAACAATGAGCAGTTCTTC. Protein: CASSPPMAGNNEQFF.

The J gene is TRBJ2-7, the V gene TRBV4-2, with 10 positions matching TRBD2. The CDR3 is 18 residues long. The germline V gene has CDR1 LGHNA and CDR2 YNFKEQ. The V gene end was trimmed by 0 bases and the J gene end by 3 bases; junction bases not matched to a gene: 11. The CDR3 DNA follows: TGTGCCAGCAGCCAAGATAGGGCTAGCGGGAGTTCAGACTACGAGCAGTACTTC. Its protein product is CASSQDRASGSSDYEQYF.